These 8 T cell receptor beta chains were all obtained from the same sample, sequenced in a study of cytotoxic CD8 clonotypes in ibrutinib-treated CLL. Sequenced by immunoSEQ multiplex PCR; TCRdb stores in-frame clones only, minus some. The sample records a few hundred thousand clones, about 64% being singletons. Material: PBMCs, obtained after 36 months of ibrutinib treatment. These receptors were taken from a human donor with chronic lymphocytic leukemia.

V and J are TRBV5-6 and TRBJ2-5; weak D call: TRBD2 (6 bases). V was pared by 2 bases and J by 1 base, with 12 bases between. The CDR3 has 15 amino acids. CDR1 SGHDT and CDR2 YYEEEE come from the germline V gene. In DNA form, the CDR3 reads TGTGCCAGCAGCTTCGTATACGGGAGCCAAGAGACCCAGTACTTC. Its protein product is CASSFVYGSQETQYF.

V usage is TRBV9 and J usage is TRBJ2-1, with a weak D call TRBD1 (6 bases). The CDR3 consists of 13 residues. CDR1 is SGDLS and CDR2 is YYNGEE in the germline V gene. The V end lost 4 bases, the J end lost 6 bases, and 11 bases lay between the germline ends. The CDR3 reads CASSPGTPNEQFF. As DNA, the CDR3 is TGTGCCAGCAGCCCCGGGACACCCAATGAGCAGTTCTTC.

This clone appeared a few times. The rearrangement joins TRBV6-5 to TRBJ1-1; no reliable D call. V was shortened by 6 bases and J by 6 bases, with 8 bases between the two germline ends. Germline assignment: CDR1 MNHEY and CDR2 SVGAGI. This CDR3 spans 11 amino acids. CDR3 sequence reads: CASSYLAEAFF. CDR3 nucleotides: TGTGCCAGCAGCTACCTCGCTGAAGCTTTCTTT.

This rearrangement joins TRBV5-1 to TRBJ2-7; possibly TRBD2 for D (5 bases). The CDR3 runs to 11 residues. Germline-derived CDR1 and CDR2 are SGHRS and YFSETQ. V lost 5 bases and J lost 7, with 10 bases in between. The CDR3 is CASRRTGEQYF. The DNA for the CDR3 is TGCGCCAGCAGGCGTACGGGGGAGCAGTACTTC. Looking up the rest from reference TRBV5-1 and TRBJ2-7 gives the full variable domain: KAGVTQTPRYLIKTRGQQVTLSCSPISGHRSVSWYQQTPGQGLQFLFEYFSETQRNKGNFPGRFSGRQFSNSRSEMNVSTLELGDSALYLCASRRTGEQYFGPGTRLTVT.

The chain employs TRBV6-1 and TRBJ2-7; 8 bases map to TRBD1. This CDR3 has 15 residues. CDR1 is MNHNS and CDR2 is SASEGT in the germline V gene. The trim removed 4 bases at V and 4 bases at J, leaving 9 bases unmatched. The CDR3 region has the DNA TGTGCCAGCAGTGGACAGGGGATAAGTACATACGAGCAGTACTTC. Amino acid sequence: CASSGQGISTYEQYF.

The V and J genes are TRBV5-5 and TRBJ1-4, with 7 bases identical to TRBD1. The length of the CDR3 is 15 residues. The germline V gene encodes CDR1 SGHKS and CDR2 YYEKEE (reference sequence). V dropped 3 bases and J dropped 4; count of bases not matched to a gene: 6. CDR3 residues: CASSWEGAINEKLFF. CDR3 DNA sequence: TGTGCCAGCAGCTGGGAGGGGGCCATTAATGAAAAACTGTTTTTT.

The CDR3 sequence is CASGLGTSGRAGTDTQYF. CDR3 coding DNA: TGTGCTAGTGGTTTGGGGACTAGCGGGAGGGCCGGCACAGATACGCAGTATTTT. This rearrangement joins TRBV12-5 to TRBJ2-3, with 15 bases lining up with TRBD2. Germline values: CDR1 LGHNT, CDR2 FRNRAP. The CDR3 runs 18 residues. V was clipped by 1 base and J by 1 base; unmatched bases: 3.

Only a few counts were recorded for this clone. The chain links TRBV4-1 to TRBJ2-2; the D is unclear. The CDR3 spans 13 residues. From germline, CDR1 is MGHRA and CDR2 YSYEKL. The V and J ends lost 0 bases and 5 bases respectively, with 4 bases between them. The CDR3 loop reads CASSQDGTGELFF. CDR3 in DNA: TGCGCCAGCAGCCAAGATGGGACCGGGGAGCTGTTTTTT.